The rows below give T cell receptor beta chains drawn from one sample of a study of shared clonotypes between healthy human individuals. The protocol was immunoSEQ multiplex PCR, while the TCRdb copy is restricted to in-frame clones and leaves out a portion. Here the sample spans under 2,000,000 clones, about 95% being singletons. Material: naive CD8+ T cells sorted from blood. These receptors came from a man aged 18 to 30 in good health. The CDR3 runs from the conserved cysteine through the conserved F or W. Each record gives: J gene, clone size, D gene, V gene, CDR3 protein, CDR3 DNA. D genes are given only for firm matches. Rows may omit the clone size; those that give it use once, few, many or a size class.

j_call: TRBJ2-2; clone_size: .; d_call: .; v_call: TRBV4-1; cdr3_aa: CASSQERGQLNTGELFF; cdr3_nt: TGCGCCAGCAGCCAAGAAAGAGGCCAGTTGAACACCGGGGAGCTGTTTTTT
j_call: TRBJ2-7; clone_size: .; d_call: .; v_call: TRBV21-1; cdr3_aa: CASSPAPIF; cdr3_nt: TGTGCCAGCAGTCCCGCACCAATCTTC
j_call: TRBJ2-5; clone_size: .; d_call: .; v_call: TRBV5-8; cdr3_aa: CASSLVGPPGDF; cdr3_nt: TGTGCCAGCAGCTTGGTTGGACCCCCAGGGGACTTC
j_call: TRBJ1-6; clone_size: .; d_call: .; v_call: TRBV6-1; cdr3_aa: CASSEGPSSYNSPLHF; cdr3_nt: TGTGCCAGCAGTGAAGGGCCCAGCTCCTATAATTCACCCCTCCACTTT
j_call: TRBJ2-7; clone_size: .; d_call: .; v_call: TRBV6-5; cdr3_aa: CASSPDGSYEQYF; cdr3_nt: TGTGCCAGCAGCCCTGACGGTTCCTACGAGCAGTACTTC
j_call: TRBJ1-4; clone_size: .; d_call: .; v_call: TRBV7-2; cdr3_aa: CASSLEGQAVNEKLFF; cdr3_nt: TGTGCCAGCAGCTTAGAAGGGCAGGCGGTTAATGAAAAACTGTTTTTT
j_call: TRBJ2-3; clone_size: .; d_call: .; v_call: TRBV29-1; cdr3_aa: CSVESGSGDTQYF; cdr3_nt: TGCAGCGTTGAGTCGGGGTCTGGAGATACGCAGTATTTT
j_call: TRBJ2-1; clone_size: .; d_call: TRBD2; v_call: TRBV4-3; cdr3_aa: CASSQVSGLAVYNEQFF; cdr3_nt: TGCGCCAGCAGCCAAGTTTCCGGTCTAGCGGTTTACAATGAGCAGTTCTTC
j_call: TRBJ1-2; clone_size: .; d_call: .; v_call: TRBV2; cdr3_aa: CASSEAPGQNPNYGYTF; cdr3_nt: TGTGCCAGCAGTGAAGCCCCTGGGCAGAACCCTAACTATGGCTACACCTTC
j_call: TRBJ2-2; clone_size: .; d_call: .; v_call: TRBV11-2; cdr3_aa: CASSLVSTGELFF; cdr3_nt: TGTGCCAGCAGCTTAGTTTCCACCGGGGAGCTGTTTTTT
j_call: TRBJ2-2; clone_size: .; d_call: .; v_call: TRBV19; cdr3_aa: CASSIQGAGGELFF; cdr3_nt: TGTGCCAGTAGTATACAAGGGGCGGGCGGGGAGCTGTTTTTT
j_call: TRBJ1-2; clone_size: .; d_call: .; v_call: TRBV6-5; cdr3_aa: CASSPLGGLYGYTF; cdr3_nt: TGTGCCAGCAGTCCATTAGGGGGGCTCTATGGCTACACCTTC
j_call: TRBJ1-1; clone_size: .; d_call: TRBD1; v_call: TRBV4-1; cdr3_aa: CASISDRGVNTEAFF; cdr3_nt: TGCGCCAGCATCTCCGACAGGGGGGTGAACACTGAAGCTTTCTTT
j_call: TRBJ2-7; clone_size: .; d_call: .; v_call: TRBV7-9; cdr3_aa: CASSFISPRGEDEQYF; cdr3_nt: TGTGCCAGCAGCTTTATTTCCCCCAGGGGTGAGGACGAGCAGTACTTC
j_call: TRBJ2-7; clone_size: .; d_call: .; v_call: TRBV27; cdr3_aa: CASSFPGSYEQYF; cdr3_nt: TGTGCCAGCAGTTTCCCAGGTTCCTACGAGCAGTACTTC
j_call: TRBJ2-4; clone_size: .; d_call: .; v_call: TRBV6-5; cdr3_aa: CASWGKQNIQYF; cdr3_nt: TGTGCCAGCTGGGGGAAACAAAACATTCAGTACTTC
j_call: TRBJ2-2; clone_size: .; d_call: TRBD2; v_call: TRBV4-3; cdr3_aa: CASSQGASGHTGELFF; cdr3_nt: TGCGCCAGCAGCCAAGGAGCTAGCGGCCACACCGGGGAGCTGTTTTTT
j_call: TRBJ2-7; clone_size: .; d_call: .; v_call: TRBV27; cdr3_aa: CASMSGLEQYF; cdr3_nt: TGTGCCAGCATGTCGGGGCTCGAGCAGTACTTC
j_call: TRBJ2-7; clone_size: .; d_call: .; v_call: TRBV7-9; cdr3_aa: CASSFPPGHGEEQYF; cdr3_nt: TGTGCCAGCAGCTTTCCACCGGGACACGGTGAAGAGCAGTACTTC
j_call: TRBJ2-7; clone_size: .; d_call: TRBD2; v_call: TRBV5-1; cdr3_aa: CASSLGGEGYEQYF; cdr3_nt: TGCGCCAGCAGCTTGGGAGGGGAGGGCTACGAGCAGTACTTC
j_call: TRBJ2-3; clone_size: .; d_call: .; v_call: TRBV5-4; cdr3_aa: CASSFIEGITDTQYF; cdr3_nt: TGTGCCAGCAGCTTTATAGAGGGGATCACAGATACGCAGTATTTT
j_call: TRBJ1-1; clone_size: .; d_call: .; v_call: TRBV6-6; cdr3_aa: CASSYFSYTEAFF; cdr3_nt: TGTGCCAGCAGTTATTTCAGCTACACTGAAGCTTTCTTT
j_call: TRBJ2-3; clone_size: .; d_call: TRBD2; v_call: TRBV29-1; cdr3_aa: CSGAGGLTDTQYF; cdr3_nt: TGCAGCGGAGCGGGGGGGCTCACAGATACGCAGTATTTT
j_call: TRBJ2-6; clone_size: .; d_call: .; v_call: TRBV19; cdr3_aa: CASSIQGDSGANVLTF; cdr3_nt: TGTGCCAGTAGTATTCAAGGAGACTCTGGGGCCAACGTCCTGACTTTC
j_call: TRBJ2-6; clone_size: .; d_call: TRBD1; v_call: TRBV19; cdr3_aa: CASSRDREGGANVLTF; cdr3_nt: TGTGCCAGTAGCCGGGACAGGGAAGGTGGGGCCAACGTCCTGACTTTC
j_call: TRBJ2-1; clone_size: .; d_call: .; v_call: TRBV6-4; cdr3_aa: CASSDFSGLRMFF; cdr3_nt: TGTGCCAGCAGTGACTTTAGCGGCCTACGGATGTTCTTC
j_call: TRBJ1-1; clone_size: .; d_call: TRBD1; v_call: TRBV7-2; cdr3_aa: CASSSLTGLNTEAFF; cdr3_nt: TGTGCCAGCAGCTCCTTGACAGGGTTGAACACTGAAGCTTTCTTT
j_call: TRBJ2-1; clone_size: .; d_call: .; v_call: TRBV4-1; cdr3_aa: CASSQASNEQFF; cdr3_nt: TGCGCCAGCAGCCAGGCCAGCAATGAGCAGTTCTTC
j_call: TRBJ1-6; clone_size: once; d_call: .; v_call: TRBV5-4; cdr3_aa: CASSLDGGGRSPLHF; cdr3_nt: TGTGCCAGCAGCTTGGATGGGGGAGGACGGTCACCCCTCCACTTT
j_call: TRBJ2-5; clone_size: .; d_call: TRBD1; v_call: TRBV27; cdr3_aa: CASSLLTGGMETQYF; cdr3_nt: TGTGCCAGCAGTTTATTAACAGGGGGTATGGAGACCCAGTACTTC
j_call: TRBJ2-5; clone_size: .; d_call: .; v_call: TRBV21-1; cdr3_aa: CASGQGRETQYF; cdr3_nt: TGTGCCAGCGGACAGGGGAGGGAGACCCAGTACTTC
j_call: TRBJ2-4; clone_size: .; d_call: .; v_call: TRBV9; cdr3_aa: CASSVSDSGGIQYF; cdr3_nt: TGTGCCAGCAGCGTTTCTGACTCCGGGGGCATTCAGTACTTC
j_call: TRBJ1-5; clone_size: .; d_call: .; v_call: TRBV4-3; cdr3_aa: CASSQDLGNQPQHF; cdr3_nt: TGCGCCAGCAGCCAAGATCTGGGGAATCAGCCCCAGCATTTT
j_call: TRBJ2-7; clone_size: .; d_call: TRBD1; v_call: TRBV4-1; cdr3_aa: CASSLVPGTGEEQYF; cdr3_nt: TGCGCCAGCAGCCTCGTTCCTGGGACAGGGGAAGAGCAGTACTTC
j_call: TRBJ2-7; clone_size: .; d_call: .; v_call: TRBV7-9; cdr3_aa: CASSPPRWNEQYF; cdr3_nt: TGTGCCAGCAGCCCTCCCAGATGGAACGAGCAGTACTTC
j_call: TRBJ2-7; clone_size: .; d_call: TRBD1; v_call: TRBV7-9; cdr3_aa: CASSNPTGVEEQYF; cdr3_nt: TGTGCCAGCAGCAACCCGACAGGGGTGGAAGAGCAGTACTTC
j_call: TRBJ2-7; clone_size: .; d_call: .; v_call: TRBV6-1; cdr3_aa: CASSLGVTYEQYF; cdr3_nt: TGTGCCAGCAGCTTAGGGGTAACCTACGAGCAGTACTTC
j_call: TRBJ2-1; clone_size: .; d_call: TRBD2; v_call: TRBV2; cdr3_aa: CASRMSGVNYNEQFF; cdr3_nt: TGTGCCAGCAGGATGAGCGGGGTCAACTACAATGAGCAGTTCTTC
j_call: TRBJ1-5; clone_size: few; d_call: .; v_call: TRBV6-5; cdr3_aa: CATRDDLNQPQHF; cdr3_nt: TGTGCCACACGGGACGATCTCAATCAGCCCCAGCATTTT
j_call: TRBJ2-6; clone_size: .; d_call: .; v_call: TRBV6-1; cdr3_aa: CASSEAPGTGANVLTF; cdr3_nt: TGTGCCAGCAGTGAAGCGCCCGGGACCGGGGCCAACGTCCTGACTTTC